This T cell receptor (beta chain) was observed in a study of blood T cell repertoires in COVID-19. Study information: COVID-19 samples collected from the United States, Italy and Spain covered acute and convalescent phases. The cDNA or gDNA used as material had been derived from T cells, B-cell-depleted T cells, or PBMCs.

Original handling: Scientists estimated how many nucleated cells there were by amplifying reference gene primers. Data came from immunoSEQ multiplex PCR; TCRdb stores just in-frame clones and leaves some out. V, J and clone size derive from that table, while D and trimming were established from the DNA sequence. The table lists around 230,000 clones, around 83% of them singletons. Between the trimmed V and J ends, which lost 1 base and 0 bases, there was a span of 9 bases. Germline CDR1 MDHEN, CDR2 SYDVKM. The CDR3 length is 16 residues. This clonotype was sampled from an older woman with active or convalescent COVID-19. The chain joins TRBV28 to TRBJ1-4; maybe TRBD1 (5 bases). Sequencing was carried out using peripheral blood. The CDR3 loop is CASSLYGTATNEKLFF. The CDR3 nucleotides read TGTGCCAGCAGTTTATACGGGACTGCAACTAATGAAAAACTGTTTTTT.